This T cell receptor (beta chain) emerged from a study of cytomegalovirus exposure and HLA in healthy donors. This clone has only a few counts. Its antigen remains unknown. Regarding the study as a whole: TCR beta sequences reportedly predicted most subjects' HLA-A and HLA-B alleles accurately. Follow-up analysis later connected one missense variant in DCLRE1C with trimming of TCR beta V- and J-genes.

The PCR was carried out with 60 Vbeta primers and 13 Jbeta primers. Per the original data handling: Among the unique TCR beta chains that a later analysis counted, 80 million to 100 million in all, about 11 million were shared. Method: immunoSEQ multiplex PCR; TCRdb's copy keeps in-frame clones and lacks some. V, J and clone size are those of that table, while D and trimming were read from the DNA. Seen here are roughly 130,000 clones, 61% observed once, and the top ten hold approximately 1.8%. The sequence was collected from a male donor in good health and CMV-seronegative. The sample was PBMCs.

CDR3 sequence (DNA): TGCAGCGTTGTTCGACAGGACGTAGACACTGAAGCTTTCTTT. Amino acids: CSVVRQDVDTEAFF. J is TRBJ1-1 and V is TRBV29-1; weak D call: TRBD1 (6 bases). The CDR3 runs to 14 residues. V lost 4 bases, J lost 3 bases, and 15 bases lay in between. Germline V gives CDR1 SQVTM, CDR2 ANQGSEA.